A single T cell receptor (beta chain) is shown here with its context. Its specificity is unknown. The sample is drawn from a study of cytomegalovirus exposure and HLA in healthy donors. Study-level findings and limits: A later analysis revealed that TCR association rates differed between HLA loci, peaking at DRB1 and bottoming out at HLA-C. Rare TCR sequences predominated, though certain public TCRs were found in many donors.

CDR1 is SGHTA and CDR2 is FQGNSA in the germline V gene. V was shortened by 0 bases and J by 2 bases, with 11 bases between the two germline ends. The CDR3 spans 15 residues. PCR employed 60 Vbeta and 13 Jbeta primers. The assay was immunoSEQ multiplex PCR, and TCRdb's table has in-frame clones only and misses some. The table includes about 210,000 clones, about 80% detected once. The chain links TRBV7-2 to TRBJ2-7; D is possibly TRBD1 (6 bases). This receptor was obtained from a man aged 35-49 years in good health and CMV-seropositive. Sequencing used PBMCs. The CDR3, as DNA: TGTGCCAGCAGCTTAGCCGGGGCAGGGGCCTACGAGCAGTACTTC. This codes for CASSLAGAGAYEQYF.